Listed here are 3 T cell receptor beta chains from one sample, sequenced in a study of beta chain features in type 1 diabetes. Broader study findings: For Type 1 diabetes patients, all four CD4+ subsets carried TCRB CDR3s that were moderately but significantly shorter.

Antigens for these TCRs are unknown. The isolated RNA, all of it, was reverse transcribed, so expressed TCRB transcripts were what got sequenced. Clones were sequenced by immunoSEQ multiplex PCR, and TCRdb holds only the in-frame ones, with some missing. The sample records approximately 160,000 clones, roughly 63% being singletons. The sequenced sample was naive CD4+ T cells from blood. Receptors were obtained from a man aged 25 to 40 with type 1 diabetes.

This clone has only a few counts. In nucleotides, the CDR3 is TGTGCCAGCAGCCGCGCTCCAGACAGAACAGATACGCAGTATTTT. This sequence encodes CASSRAPDRTDTQYF. The J gene is TRBJ2-3, the V gene TRBV7-2; tentative D call: TRBD1 (5 bases). There are 15 residues in the CDR3. Germline CDR1 SGHTA, CDR2 FQGNSA. V was clipped by 5 bases and J by 3 bases, with 15 bases between them.

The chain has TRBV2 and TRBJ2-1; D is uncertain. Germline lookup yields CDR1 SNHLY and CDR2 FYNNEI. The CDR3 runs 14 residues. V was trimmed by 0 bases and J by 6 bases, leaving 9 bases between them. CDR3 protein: CASSEAPSPNEQFF. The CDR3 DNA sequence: TGTGCCAGCAGTGAAGCGCCCTCTCCCAATGAGCAGTTCTTC.

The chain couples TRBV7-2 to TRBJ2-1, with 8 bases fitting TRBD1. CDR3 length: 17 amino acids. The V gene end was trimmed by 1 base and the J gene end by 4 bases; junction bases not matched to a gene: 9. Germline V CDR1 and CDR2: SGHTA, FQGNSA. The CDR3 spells CASSLGMADRVYNEQFF. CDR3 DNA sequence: TGTGCCAGCAGCTTAGGAATGGCGGACAGGGTTTACAATGAGCAGTTCTTC.